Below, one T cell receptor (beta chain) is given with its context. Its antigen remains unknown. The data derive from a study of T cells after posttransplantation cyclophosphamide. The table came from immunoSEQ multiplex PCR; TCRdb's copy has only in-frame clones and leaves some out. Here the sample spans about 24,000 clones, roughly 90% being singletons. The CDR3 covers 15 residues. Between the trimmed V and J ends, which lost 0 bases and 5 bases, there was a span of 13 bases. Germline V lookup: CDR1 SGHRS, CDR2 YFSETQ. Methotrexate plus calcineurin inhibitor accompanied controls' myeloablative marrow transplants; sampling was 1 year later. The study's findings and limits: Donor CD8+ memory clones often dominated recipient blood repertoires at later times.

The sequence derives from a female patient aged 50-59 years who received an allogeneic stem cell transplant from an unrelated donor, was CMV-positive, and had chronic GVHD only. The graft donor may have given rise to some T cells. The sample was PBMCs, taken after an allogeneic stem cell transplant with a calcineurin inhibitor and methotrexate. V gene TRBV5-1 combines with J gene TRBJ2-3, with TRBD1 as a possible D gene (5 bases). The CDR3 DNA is TGCGCCAGCAGCTTGGCCCAGGGTTCTGGAGATACGCAGTATTTT. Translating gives CASSLAQGSGDTQYF.